This T cell receptor beta chain comes out of a study of identical twins. Study outcomes and limitations: Analyses of zero insertions could, in part, be confounded by invariant MAIT and iNKT cells.

All donors comprised healthy Caucasians. Trimming took 8 bases from V and 6 from J, leaving 14 bases between them. The CDR3 contains 13 residues. Germline V gives CDR1 MNHNS, CDR2 SASEGT. Each cDNA held unique molecular identifiers, and template switching gave it a universal primer site. TCRdb reprocessed the 5' RACE reads via MiXCR and lists one record per CDR3 protein. The sample records hundreds of thousands of distinct CDR3 sequences, around a tenth being singletons. Only a few counts were recorded for this clonotype. The antigen is undetermined. The chain couples TRBV6-1 to TRBJ2-1; D is uncertain. Sequenced: memory (CD45RO+) T cells sorted from blood. The sequence derives from a woman under 30 in good health. This CDR3 reads CASARVWGNEQFF. In DNA form, the CDR3 reads TGTGCCAGCGCCCGGGTATGGGGCAATGAGCAGTTCTTC.